Given below is one T cell receptor beta chain in context. Its specificity is unknown. Other DNA sequences of this sample code for an identical CDR3. This specimen belongs to a study of cytomegalovirus exposure and HLA in healthy donors. For the study at large: HLA-typed donors were the source of approximately 80 million unique TCRs held in an early data release.

Trimming shortened V by 2 bases and J by 5 bases, and 9 bases separated the two germline ends. This CDR3 is 12 amino acids long. The germline V gene has CDR1 GTSNPN and CDR2 SVGIG (reference sequence). The PCR ran on 60 Vbeta and 13 Jbeta primers. Profiled with immunoSEQ multiplex PCR; TCRdb holds only in-frame clones, not every one. In the table there are fewer than 200,000 clones, around 80% of which are singletons. Findings of the study overall: A later analysis revealed that TCR association rates differed between HLA loci, peaking at DRB1 and bottoming out at HLA-C. Roughly even sequencing depth across donors was the assumption behind the presence/absence analyses. Per a later analysis, HLA-associated TCR beta chains showed more clonal expansion than other, equally common TCR beta chains.

The receptor was derived from a woman aged 45 to 65 in good health and CMV-seropositive. Material for sequencing was PBMCs. The chain employs TRBV30 and TRBJ1-1; unclear D gene. In DNA, the CDR3 is TGTGCCTGGAGTTTTCCAAATACTGAAGCTTTCTTT. This sequence encodes CAWSFPNTEAFF.